The clone carrying this T cell receptor beta chain turned up a few times. Use of 60 Vbeta and 13 Jbeta primers characterized the PCR. Sequencing was performed with immunoSEQ multiplex PCR; in TCRdb, only in-frame clones are kept and a portion is missing. Here the sample spans about 99,000 clones, around 80% being singletons. V was shortened by 5 bases and J by 2 bases, with 20 bases between the two germline ends. Per the germline V gene, CDR1 is SGHVS and CDR2 is FQNEAQ. CDR3 length equals 17 residues. This sample was taken from a study of cytomegalovirus exposure and HLA in healthy donors. The chain combines TRBV7-8 with TRBJ2-3; no definite D call. Sequenced: PBMCs. This clonotype originated in a young woman in good health and CMV-seropositive. Here the CDR3 DNA reads TGTGCCAGCAGCAGAAACCGGGTCCCCAAAAACACAGATACGCAGTATTTT. Protein product: CASSRNRVPKNTDTQYF.